Shown below are 5 T cell receptor beta chains from a single sample sequenced in a study of OX40 agonist ivuxolimab in advanced cancers. Method: immunoSEQ multiplex PCR; TCRdb's copy keeps in-frame clones and lacks some. The data contain 65,000 to 80,000 clones, roughly 84% of them seen just once; the ten biggest clones take up roughly 0.69%. Sequenced here: CD4+ or CD8+ T cells sorted from blood, sampled in a trial of the OX40 agonist ivuxolimab. These receptors originate from an adult with an advanced solid tumor such as melanoma, head and neck, liver or kidney cancer.

The rearrangement joins TRBV28 to TRBJ2-1; no reliable D call. The V gene's germline CDR1 is MDHEN and CDR2 SYDVKM. This CDR3 is built from 12 residues. Trimming took off 6 bases at V and 7 bases at J, with 10 bases between the two ends. The DNA of the CDR3 is TGTGCCAGCAGCCCGGCCAAAAATGAGCAGTTCTTC. Translation: CASSPAKNEQFF.

The chain joins TRBV7-2 to TRBJ1-5; perhaps TRBD1 as D (5 bases). The ends were cut back, 5 bases at V and 1 base at J, with 9 bases in the middle. The CDR3 runs 14 residues. Germline-derived CDR1 and CDR2 are SGHTA and FQGNSA. This CDR3 is CASSLDKSNQPQHF. CDR3 bases: TGTGCCAGCAGCCTGGACAAAAGCAATCAGCCCCAGCATTTT.

This chain joins TRBV6-6 and TRBJ1-1; 8 bases line up with TRBD1. With 5 bases clipped from V and 7 bases from J, the junction kept 9 bases outside the gene matches. The CDR3 has 14 residues. CDR1 and CDR2 (germline): MNHNY, SVGAGI (reference sequence). The CDR3, as DNA: TGTGCCAGCAGTATCGACAGGGGTAAGGGTGAAGCTTTCTTT. It translates to CASSIDRGKGEAFF.

J is TRBJ2-3 and V is TRBV7-2; TRBD2 is a possible D gene (5 bases). There are 14 residues in the CDR3. Germline lookup yields CDR1 SGHTA and CDR2 FQGNSA. V lost 5 bases to trimming and J lost 0 bases, with 9 bases between them. The CDR3: CASSPRLSTDTQYF. The CDR3 nucleotides are TGTGCCAGCAGCCCCCGACTAAGCACAGATACGCAGTATTTT.

This chain joins TRBV19 and TRBJ2-3; D may be TRBD1 (7 bases). Trimming stripped 8 bases from V and 2 bases from J, with 17 bases between. CDR1 and CDR2 from the germline V gene are LNHDA and SQIVND (reference sequence). The CDR3 runs to 15 residues. Here the CDR3 reads CASRDLGQNTDTQYF. CDR3 nucleotides: TGTGCCAGTCGGGACTTGGGACAGAACACAGATACGCAGTATTTT.